The present T cell receptor (beta chain) was sequenced within a study of CD8 T cells in ankylosing spondylitis. Quantitative barcoded 5'-RACE was used to prepare TCR beta libraries. TCRdb used MiXCR to reprocess the 5' RACE reads, holding one entry per CDR3 protein. The repertoire consists of fewer than 250,000 distinct CDR3 sequences, with roughly a tenth occurring once and the leading ten covering less than 3%. This clonotype has more than one count but fewer than ten. Its antigen is not identified. Looked up from germline, CDR1 is SNHLY and CDR2 is FYNNEI. This CDR3 has 14 amino acids. Trimming removed 4 bases from V and 0 bases from J, with 8 bases in between. The study, taken as a whole, reports: Several highly homologous variants made up a TCR beta motif, and this motif appeared characteristic of ankylosing spondylitis blood.

What was sequenced was blood, either unsorted or a sorted T cell fraction (not recorded which). The sequence was collected from a male donor with ankylosing spondylitis or in good health (not recorded which). The J gene is TRBJ2-3, the V gene TRBV2; D is perhaps TRBD2 (5 bases). The CDR3 nucleotides are TGTGCCAGCAGTGGGGAGACTAGCACAGATACGCAGTATTTT. It encodes CASSGETSTDTQYF.